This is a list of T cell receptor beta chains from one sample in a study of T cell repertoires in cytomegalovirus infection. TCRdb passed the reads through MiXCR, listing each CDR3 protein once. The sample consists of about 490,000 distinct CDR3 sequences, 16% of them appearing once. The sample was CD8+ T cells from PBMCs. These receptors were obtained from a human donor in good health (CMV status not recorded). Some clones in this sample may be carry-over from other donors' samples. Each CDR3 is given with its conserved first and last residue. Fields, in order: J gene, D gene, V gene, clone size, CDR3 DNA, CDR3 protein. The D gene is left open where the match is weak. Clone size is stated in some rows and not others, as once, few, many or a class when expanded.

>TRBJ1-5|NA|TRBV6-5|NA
TGTGCCAGCAGTCAGCGGGGTCAGCCCACGCATTTT
CASSQRGQPTHF
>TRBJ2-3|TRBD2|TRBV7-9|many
TGTGCCAGCAGCTCCAGACGACTAGCGGGGAAACCCACAGATACGCAGTATTTT
CASSSRRLAGKPTDTQYF
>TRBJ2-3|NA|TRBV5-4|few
TGTGCCAGCACTGCGCTAGAAGGCACAGATACGCAGTATTTT
CASTALEGTDTQYF
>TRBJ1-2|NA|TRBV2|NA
TGTGCCAGCAGTGAAGTCCGACGGGGGGACGATGGCTACACCTTC
CASSEVRRGDDGYTF
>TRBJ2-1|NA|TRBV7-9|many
TGTGCCAGCGGGTCTGAGCAGTTCTTC
CASGSEQFF
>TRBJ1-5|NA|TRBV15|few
TGTGCCACCAGCAGACGGTCAGGGTCCAATCAGCCCCAGCATTTT
CATSRRSGSNQPQHF
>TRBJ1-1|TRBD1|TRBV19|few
TGTGCCAGTAGTATTCGTGACAGGGGGCTCACTGAAGCTTTCTTT
CASSIRDRGLTEAFF
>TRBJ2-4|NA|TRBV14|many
TGTGCCAGCAGCCCAAGGTCGGGCAGGCAAAACATTCAGTACTTC
CASSPRSGRQNIQYF
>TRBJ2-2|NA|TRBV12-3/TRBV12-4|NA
TGTGCCAGCAATTTGGGGTCCGGGGTGCTGTGTTTT
CASNLGSGVLCF
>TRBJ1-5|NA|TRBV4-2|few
TGTGCCAGCAGCCAAGAAGGGGACCCATTCAATCAGCCCCAGCATTTT
CASSQEGDPFNQPQHF
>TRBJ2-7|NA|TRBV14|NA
TGTGCCAGCAGCCAATCCGGGACCGCAGCCTACGAGCAGTACTTC
CASSQSGTAAYEQYF
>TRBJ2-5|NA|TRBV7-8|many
TGTGCCAGCAGCTTTGACGGGCGAGAGACCCAGTACTTC
CASSFDGRETQYF
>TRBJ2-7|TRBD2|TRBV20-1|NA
TGCAGTGCTAGAGATATAGCGGGGGTCGACGAGCAGTACTTC
CSARDIAGVDEQYF
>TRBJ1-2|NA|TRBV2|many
TGTGCCAGCAGTGAAAGAGCCAGCCGGGGTGGCTACACCTTC
CASSERASRGGYTF
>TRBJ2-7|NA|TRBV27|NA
TGTGCCAGCAGTTTATCACCCGGAAGCTCCTACGAGCAGTACTTC
CASSLSPGSSYEQYF
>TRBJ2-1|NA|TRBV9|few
TGTGCCAGCAGCGATCCCCGGGACTCAACCTACAATGAGCAGTTCTTC
CASSDPRDSTYNEQFF
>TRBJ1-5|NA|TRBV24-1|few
TGTGCCACCAGTGACCCGGGACGGCACTTTTATAGCAATCAGCCCCAGCATTTT
CATSDPGRHFYSNQPQHF
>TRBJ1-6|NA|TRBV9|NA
TGTGCCAGCAGCGTAGCAGAGGATAATTCACCCCTCCACTTT
CASSVAEDNSPLHF
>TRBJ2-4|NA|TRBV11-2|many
TGTGCCAGCAGCTTAGCACTAGCAGGGCTTCAGTACTTC
CASSLALAGLQYF
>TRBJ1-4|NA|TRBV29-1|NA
TGCAGCGTTGTTTCTCAGGGAGAAAAACTGTTTTTT
CSVVSQGEKLFF
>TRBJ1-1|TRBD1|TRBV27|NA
TGTGCCAGCAGTTGGGCCGGGACAGGGGTGGGCGGCACTGAAGCTTTCTTT
CASSWAGTGVGGTEAFF
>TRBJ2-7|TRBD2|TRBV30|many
TGTGCCTGGAGTGTACTTGGACTAGCTAACAACGAGCAGTACTTC
CAWSVLGLANNEQYF
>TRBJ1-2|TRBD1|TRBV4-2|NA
TGTGCCAGCAGCCAAGCAAGGACAGGGTCCCTTAACTATGGCTACACCTTC
CASSQARTGSLNYGYTF
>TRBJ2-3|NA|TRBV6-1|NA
TGTGCCAGCAGTGAGGTGAGAGGTCGCACAGATACGCAGTATTTT
CASSEVRGRTDTQYF
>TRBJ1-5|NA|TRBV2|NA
TGTGCCAGCAGTAGAAAAGGGCCAGGGGATGGTGGTCAGCCCCAGCATTTT
CASSRKGPGDGGQPQHF
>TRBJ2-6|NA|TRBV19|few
TGTGCCAGTAGTATAGAGGTCCAGCACCTCCTCTCTGGGGCCAACGTCCTGACTTTC
CASSIEVQHLLSGANVLTF
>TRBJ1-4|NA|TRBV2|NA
TGTGCCAGCAGTGCCAGACCTGGAGGCGGTATTGAAAAACTGTTTTTT
CASSARPGGGIEKLFF
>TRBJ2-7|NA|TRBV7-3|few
TGTGCCAGCAGCACCACCCCCGGGGACTTGGAGCAGTACTTC
CASSTTPGDLEQYF
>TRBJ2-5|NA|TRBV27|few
TGTGCCAGCAGTTCTCTCGGGGGCGTCCAAGAGACCCAGTACTTC
CASSSLGGVQETQYF
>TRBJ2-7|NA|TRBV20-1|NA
TGCAGTGCCTCGACGGAAGCCTCCTACGAGCAGTACTTC
CSASTEASYEQYF
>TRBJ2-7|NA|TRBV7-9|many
TGTGCCAGCAGCTTTGAGGACTACGAGCAGTACTTC
CASSFEDYEQYF
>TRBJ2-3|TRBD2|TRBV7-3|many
TGTGCCAGCAGCTTAATACGGGGGGGCAAAGATACGCAGTATTTT
CASSLIRGGKDTQYF
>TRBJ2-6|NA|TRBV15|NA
TGTGCCACCAGACAACGGGGCCGGGGCTCTGGGGCCAACGTCCTGACTTTC
CATRQRGRGSGANVLTF
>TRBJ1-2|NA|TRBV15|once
TGTGCCACCAGCAGAGATCCTTCTGGCTACACCTTC
CATSRDPSGYTF
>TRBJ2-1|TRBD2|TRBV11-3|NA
TGTGCCAGCAGCCCAGGGACTAGCGGGGGGTCGAAGGAGCAGTTCTTC
CASSPGTSGGSKEQFF